The sequence of this T cell receptor beta chain was determined in a study of blood T cell repertoires in COVID-19. Study at large: Samples taken during acute and convalescent COVID-19 were collected in the United States, Italy and Spain. From T cells, B-cell-depleted T cells, or PBMCs came the material, which was cDNA or gDNA.

Authors' analysis steps: By means of reference gene primer amplification, nucleated cell counts were estimated. The protocol was immunoSEQ multiplex PCR, while the TCRdb copy is restricted to in-frame clones and leaves out a portion. From that table come the V and J calls and clone size; the DNA was used to work out D and trimming. The sample consists of a few hundred thousand clones, more than 70% of them appearing once. CDR1 and CDR2 from the germline V gene are SGHRS and YFSETQ. V was pared by 0 bases and J by 4 bases, with 6 bases of the junction left unmatched. This CDR3 has 16 amino acids. The sample was peripheral blood. This rearrangement joins TRBV5-1 to TRBJ2-3; 9 bases are shared with TRBD2. The TCR comes from a middle-aged woman who had recovered from COVID-19. The CDR3 reads CASSLVAGGLPDTQYF. In DNA, the CDR3 is TGCGCCAGCAGCTTGGTCGCGGGAGGGCTCCCAGATACGCAGTATTTT. The full variable domain, its missing parts supplied by reference TRBV5-1 and TRBJ2-3, is KAGVTQTPRYLIKTRGQQVTLSCSPISGHRSVSWYQQTPGQGLQFLFEYFSETQRNKGNFPGRFSGRQFSNSRSEMNVSTLELGDSALYLCASSLVAGGLPDTQYFGPGTRLTVL.